This TCR beta chain was documented in a study of cytomegalovirus exposure and HLA in healthy donors (dated by TCRdb to 2016 to 2017). As for the study more broadly: A later analysis indicated that the 120 or so validation repertoires were generated on the platform also employed for the roughly 650 repertoires of the first cohort. The aim of the study was to test whether cataloging public T cell receptors could identify signatures of past pathogen exposure. The study combined high-throughput TCR immunosequencing, statistical association of individual TCRs with disease status, and machine learning to predict cytomegalovirus infection status. In addition to the first cohort of around 670 subjects, a separate validation cohort of 130 or so different subjects was used. What the study reported, not specific to this receptor: In vitro tests confirmed that a few of the cytomegalovirus-associated TCR beta chains recognize cytomegalovirus antigens. Subsequent analysis determined that TCRs grouped into clusters in the first cohort also showed a tendency toward co-occurrence across the roughly 110 validation repertoires, and 94% of cluster scores exceeded 0. The validation cohort had no HLA typing available for a later analysis, so co-occurrence within that cohort was assessed over all 120 repertoires. The study gave a list of about 170 TCR beta chains associated with cytomegalovirus. Most TCR sequences were seen in very few donors, while some public TCRs were found in many individuals. In both the original and validation cohorts, the classifier was reported to diagnose cytomegalovirus status with high specificity and sensitivity. The authors suggested that the approach could potentially be extended to other disease states and immunological phenotypes.

Libraries were constructed by the immunoSEQ multiplex PCR assay. For the original study's pipeline: A statistical classification framework was developed to diagnose cytomegalovirus status using the catalog of TCR beta chain sequences. TCRdb holds this immuneACCESS table with in-frame rearrangements only. Some clones are missing; in checked studies, unresolved V genes explain under half, and the rest has no known cause. That table supplies the V and J calls and clone size; D and trimming were determined from the DNA. This sample comprises some 68,000 clones, over 85% of them detected only once. About 1.4% of the sample belongs to the ten largest clones. A note on this clone: Its antigen is currently not known. There are no base qualities to consult, and no much larger clone falls within one base.

The CDR3 holds 15 amino acids from the cysteine to the phenylalanine. The entry retains the CDR3 DNA only, 45 bases that are in frame from base 1. Cut back by 5 bases and 5 bases, the V and J ends lie 17 bases apart. Based on the germline V gene, the CDR1 and CDR2 sequences are MDHEN and SYDVKM. Donors formed part of the validation cohort, which comprised 120 subjects and was distinct from the first cohort of under 850 subjects. The sequence joins TRBV28 to TRBJ2-3, with TRBD2 as a weak D call on 6 bases. This sequence was found in a man between 18 and 35 years old in good health and CMV-seropositive. Sequenced sample: PBMCs. The CDR3 corresponds to CASSTSRGGGDTQYF. The nucleotide sequence reads TGTGCCAGCAGTACCTCCCGGGGAGGTGGAGATACGCAGTATTTT.